Given below is one T cell receptor (beta chain) in context. The antigen is not known. The data were taken from a study of vaccination and CD4 T cells after COVID-19. Study summary: With a range of 35 to 161, the median interval from diagnosis to drawing post-COVID samples was approximately 100 days.

Noted treatment: roughly 11-day PBMC culture with coronavirus spike peptide pools or control peptides (ViraFEST assay). Overall study findings and caveats: In median terms, SARS-CoV-2-reactive clonotypes went from approximately 21 to 38, a nonsignificant rise.

With 8 bases removed from V and 3 bases from J, the gap between germline ends came to 13 bases. Germline CDR1 reads MNHEY; CDR2 reads SVGEGT. The CDR3 contains 14 residues. With the Oncomine TCR Beta short-read assay, DNA from cultured CD4+ T cells was sequenced. Genomic DNA was extracted from cultured CD4+ T cells. MiXCR, run by TCRdb on the PCR reads, gives a single entry per CDR3 protein. The sample includes 14,000 to 15,000 distinct CDR3 sequences, about two fifths of them seen just once. The V gene is TRBV6-2 or TRBV6-3, the J gene TRBJ2-2; the D gene is possibly TRBD2 (6 bases). The sequence came from a human donor who had recovered from COVID-19. Specimen: CD4+ T cells from blood, cultured in vitro. CDR3 amino acids: CASGTLAYTGELFF. CDR3 DNA sequence: TGTGCCAGCGGGACTTTAGCGTACACCGGGGAGCTGTTTTTT.